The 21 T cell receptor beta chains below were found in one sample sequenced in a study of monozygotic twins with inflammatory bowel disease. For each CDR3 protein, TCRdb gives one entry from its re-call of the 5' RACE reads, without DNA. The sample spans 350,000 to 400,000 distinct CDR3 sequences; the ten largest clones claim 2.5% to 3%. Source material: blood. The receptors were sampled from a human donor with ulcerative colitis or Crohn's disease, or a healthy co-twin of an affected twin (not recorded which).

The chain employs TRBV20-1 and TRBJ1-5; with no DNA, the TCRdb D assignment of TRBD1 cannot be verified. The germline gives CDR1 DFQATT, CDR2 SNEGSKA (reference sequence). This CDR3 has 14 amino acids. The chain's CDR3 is CSAREDSYNQPQHF.

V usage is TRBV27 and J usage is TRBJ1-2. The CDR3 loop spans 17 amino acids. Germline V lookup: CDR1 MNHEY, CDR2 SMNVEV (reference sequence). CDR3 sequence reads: CASSLRVSYQGNYGYTF.

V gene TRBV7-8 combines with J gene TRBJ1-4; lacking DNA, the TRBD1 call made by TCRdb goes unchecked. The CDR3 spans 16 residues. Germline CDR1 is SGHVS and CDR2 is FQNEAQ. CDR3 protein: CASSLVRTGPNEKLFF. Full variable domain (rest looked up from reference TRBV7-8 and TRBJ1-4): GAGVSQSPRYKVAKRGQDVALRCDPISGHVSLFWYQQALGQGPEFLTYFQNEAQLDKSGLPSDRFFAERPEGSVSTLKIQRTQQEDSAVYLCASSLVRTGPNEKLFFGSGTQLSVL.

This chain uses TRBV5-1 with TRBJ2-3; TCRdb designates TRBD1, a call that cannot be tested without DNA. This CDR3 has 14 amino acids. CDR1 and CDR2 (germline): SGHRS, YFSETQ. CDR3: CASSLAGGMDTQYF.

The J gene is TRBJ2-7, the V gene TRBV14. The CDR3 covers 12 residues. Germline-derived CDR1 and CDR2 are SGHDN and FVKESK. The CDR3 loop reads CASSQGWAEQYF.

The CDR3 reads CASSEVWGARTDTQYF. The V and J genes are TRBV6-1 and TRBJ2-3; TCRdb calls TRBD1, which cannot be checked without DNA. Germline-derived CDR1 and CDR2 are MNHNS and SASEGT. The CDR3 is 16 amino acids.

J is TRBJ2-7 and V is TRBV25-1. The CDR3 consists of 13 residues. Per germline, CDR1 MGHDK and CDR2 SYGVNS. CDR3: CASSTTLNYEQYF.

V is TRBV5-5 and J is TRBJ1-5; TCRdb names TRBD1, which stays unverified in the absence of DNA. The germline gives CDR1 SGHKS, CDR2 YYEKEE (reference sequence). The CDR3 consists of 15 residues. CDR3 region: CASSSAWGKGQPQHF.

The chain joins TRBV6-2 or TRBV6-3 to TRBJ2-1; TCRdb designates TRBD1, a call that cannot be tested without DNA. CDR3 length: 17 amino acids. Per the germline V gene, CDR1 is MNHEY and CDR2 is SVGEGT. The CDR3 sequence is CASSYWGQAYLYNEQFF.

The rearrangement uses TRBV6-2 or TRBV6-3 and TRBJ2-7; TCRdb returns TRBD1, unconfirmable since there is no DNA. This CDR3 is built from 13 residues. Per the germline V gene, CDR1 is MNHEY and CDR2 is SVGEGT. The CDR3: CASSSQGAYEQYF.

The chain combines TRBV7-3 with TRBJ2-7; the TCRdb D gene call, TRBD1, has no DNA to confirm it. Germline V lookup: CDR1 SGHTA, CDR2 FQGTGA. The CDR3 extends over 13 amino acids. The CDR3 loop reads CASSTGGSYEQYF.

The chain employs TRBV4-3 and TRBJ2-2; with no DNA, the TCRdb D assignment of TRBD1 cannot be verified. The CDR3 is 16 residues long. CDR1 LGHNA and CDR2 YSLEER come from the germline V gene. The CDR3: CASSPGQVANTGELFF.

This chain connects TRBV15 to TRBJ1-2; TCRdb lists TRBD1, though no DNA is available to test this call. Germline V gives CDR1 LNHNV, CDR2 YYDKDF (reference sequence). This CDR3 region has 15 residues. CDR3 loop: CATSGNRGRNYGYTF.

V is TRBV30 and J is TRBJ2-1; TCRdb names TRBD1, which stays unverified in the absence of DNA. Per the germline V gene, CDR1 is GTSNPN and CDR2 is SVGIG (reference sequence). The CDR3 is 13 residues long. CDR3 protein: CAWSMGGVDEQFF. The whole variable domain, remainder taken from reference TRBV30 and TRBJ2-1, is SQTIHQWPATLVQPVGSPLSLECTVEGTSNPNLYWYRQAAGRGLQLLFYSVGIGQISSEVPQNLSASRPQDRQFILSSKKLLLSDSGFYLCAWSMGGVDEQFFGPGTRLTVL.

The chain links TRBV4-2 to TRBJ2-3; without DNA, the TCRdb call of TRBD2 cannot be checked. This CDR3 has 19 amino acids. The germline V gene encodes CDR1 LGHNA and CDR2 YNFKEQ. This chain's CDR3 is CASSQGLLRTPAGTDTQYF.

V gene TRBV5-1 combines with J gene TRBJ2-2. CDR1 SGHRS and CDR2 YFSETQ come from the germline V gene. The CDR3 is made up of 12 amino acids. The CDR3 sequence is CASSPYSRELFF.

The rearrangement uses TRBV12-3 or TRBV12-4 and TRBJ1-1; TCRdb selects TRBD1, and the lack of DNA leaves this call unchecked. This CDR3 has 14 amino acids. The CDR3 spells CASSLGHSNTEAFF.

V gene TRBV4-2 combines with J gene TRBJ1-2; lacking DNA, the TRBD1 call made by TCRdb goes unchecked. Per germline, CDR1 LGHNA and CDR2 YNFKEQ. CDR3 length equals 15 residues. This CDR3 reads CASSQAPGTWNGYTF.

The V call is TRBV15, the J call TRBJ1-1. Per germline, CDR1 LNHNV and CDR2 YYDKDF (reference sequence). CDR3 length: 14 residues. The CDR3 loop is CATSRDHRRTEAFF.

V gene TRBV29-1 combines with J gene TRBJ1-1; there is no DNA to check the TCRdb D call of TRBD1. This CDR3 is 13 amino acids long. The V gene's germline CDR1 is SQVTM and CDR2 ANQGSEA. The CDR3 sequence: CSVVRGQNTEAFF. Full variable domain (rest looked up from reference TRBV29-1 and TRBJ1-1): SAVISQKPSRDICQRGTSLTIQCQVDSQVTMMFWYRQQPGQSLTLIATANQGSEATYESGFVIDKFPISRPNLTFSTLTVSNMSPEDSSIYLCSVVRGQNTEAFFGQGTRLTVV.

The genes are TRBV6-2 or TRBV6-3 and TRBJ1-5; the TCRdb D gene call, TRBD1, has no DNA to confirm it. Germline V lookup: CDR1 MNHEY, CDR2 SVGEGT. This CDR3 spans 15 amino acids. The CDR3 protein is CASARSQGFGQPQHF.